This passage covers 30 T cell receptor beta chains from one sample sequenced in a study of CD8+ T cells in alopecia areata. Sample treatment: oral pan-JAK inhibitor, 5-10 mg twice daily. Extraction and reverse transcription of RNA yielded cDNA as the sequencing template. Assay used: immunoSEQ multiplex PCR; TCRdb lists only in-frame clones, some missing. Among about 180,000 clones listed, approximately 50% were seen once. Specimen: CD8+ T cells sorted from blood, collected at week 52, from a patient treated with tofacitinib. The receptors originated from a human donor with alopecia areata.

A note on this clone: Other nucleotide sequences from this sample produce the same CDR3. This chain uses TRBV27 with TRBJ2-7, with D possibly matching TRBD1 (5 bases). This CDR3 has 14 residues. V was shortened by 2 bases and J by 2 bases, with 10 bases between the two germline ends. Germline values: CDR1 MNHEY, CDR2 SMNVEV (reference sequence). The CDR3 protein is CASSLGQGAYEQYF. CDR3 sequence (DNA): TGTGCCAGCAGTTTAGGGCAGGGTGCCTACGAGCAGTACTTC.

The rearrangement joins TRBV6-5 to TRBJ1-2, with TRBD1 matching 9 bases. V was clipped by 6 bases and J by 8 bases; unmatched bases: 13. Germline lookup yields CDR1 MNHEY and CDR2 SVGAGI. The CDR3 is 15 amino acids. The CDR3: CASRGTGTGSKGYTF. The DNA of the CDR3 is TGTGCCAGCAGAGGGACCGGGACAGGGTCTAAGGGCTACACCTTC.

This clone was seen a handful of times. This chain joins TRBV5-4 and TRBJ2-3; 9 nucleotides agree with TRBD2. Germline CDR1 SGHNT, CDR2 YYREEE (reference sequence). CDR3 length: 15 amino acids. V lost 0 bases and J lost 4; bases outside the gene matches: 3. CDR3 sequence: CASSLAGGGADTQYF. The CDR3 DNA sequence: TGTGCCAGCAGCTTGGCGGGCGGGGGGGCAGATACGCAGTATTTT.

CDR3 sequence reads: CASSLAGQAEPQHF. CDR3 DNA sequence: TGTGCCAGCAGTTTAGCCGGGCAGGCCGAGCCCCAGCATTTT. The chain has TRBV27 and TRBJ1-5; D gene uncertain. Germline V gene lookup returns CDR1 MNHEY and CDR2 SMNVEV (reference sequence). With 2 bases removed from V and 8 bases from J, the gap between germline ends came to 13 bases. CDR3 size: 14 residues.

The chain couples TRBV2 to TRBJ1-2; the D gene is possibly TRBD1 (6 bases). Per germline, CDR1 SNHLY and CDR2 FYNNEI. V was trimmed by 8 bases and J by 0 bases, leaving 16 bases between them. This CDR3 is built from 15 residues. CDR3 nucleotides: TGTGCCAGCGAGGTCCGGGACACCTCTAACTATGGCTACACCTTC. Its translation: CASEVRDTSNYGYTF.

V is TRBV27 and J is TRBJ2-7, with 8 bases identical to TRBD1. With V trimmed by 0 bases and J by 4 bases, 11 bases remained unmatched. The CDR3 length is 17 residues. CDR1 is MNHEY, CDR2 SMNVEV, per germline (reference sequence). CDR3 amino acids: CASSLSSQGETKYEQYF. The DNA for the CDR3 is TGTGCCAGCAGTTTATCGTCACAGGGGGAGACCAAGTACGAGCAGTACTTC.

V usage is TRBV6-1 and J usage is TRBJ2-6, with unresolved D. The CDR3 loop spans 15 amino acids. The V and J ends lost 1 base and 2 bases respectively, with 6 bases between them. Germline CDR1 reads MNHNS; CDR2 reads SASEGT. The CDR3 reads CASSEDSAGANVLTF. As DNA, the CDR3 is TGTGCCAGCAGTGAAGACAGTGCTGGGGCCAACGTCCTGACTTTC.

The chain joins TRBV6-5 to TRBJ1-6; 9 nucleotides agree with TRBD1. Germline trimming cut 7 bases from V and 5 bases from J; bases unmatched to any gene: 6. The germline gives CDR1 MNHEY, CDR2 SVGAGI. There are 15 residues in the CDR3. CDR3 in amino acids: CASTRTGGNNSPLHF. CDR3 in DNA: TGTGCCAGCACCCGAACAGGGGGCAATAATTCACCCCTCCACTTT.

This clone was picked up many times. The rearrangement joins TRBV27 to TRBJ1-2, with D perhaps matching TRBD1 (5 bases). Per the germline V gene, CDR1 is MNHEY and CDR2 is SMNVEV (reference sequence). There are 16 residues in the CDR3. Trimming shortened V by 5 bases and J by 4 bases, and 20 bases separated the two germline ends. CDR3 coding DNA: TGTGCCAGCAGTCCCTATCGGGCGGACACCCGCTATGGCTACACCTTC. Protein: CASSPYRADTRYGYTF.

This clone was counted between two and nine times. The same CDR3 also results from other DNA sequences found in this sample. The CDR3 DNA reads TGTGCCAGCAGCTCCCCGGACAGGGGTGAAGAGACCCAGTACTTC. Its protein is CASSSPDRGEETQYF. This rearrangement joins TRBV7-9 to TRBJ2-5, with 9 bases identical to TRBD1. The V gene end was trimmed by 4 bases and the J gene end by 3 bases; junction bases not matched to a gene: 6. Germline-derived CDR1 and CDR2 are SEHNR and FQNEAQ (reference sequence). The CDR3 totals 15 residues.

V is TRBV4-1 and J is TRBJ1-4; possibly TRBD1 for D (6 bases). Trimming left V 7 bases short and J 5 bases short, with 17 bases between. The germline V gene has CDR1 MGHRA and CDR2 YSYEKL. This CDR3 contains 15 residues. The chain's CDR3 is CASTFSRGANEKLFF. CDR3 DNA: TGCGCCAGCACCTTCTCCAGGGGAGCAAATGAAAAACTGTTTTTT.

CDR3 coding DNA: TGCAGCATTACAGGGGGAGATTTTTCGTACGAGCAGTACTTC. Protein sequence: CSITGGDFSYEQYF. The chain carries TRBV29-1 and TRBJ2-7, with 8 bases identical to TRBD1. CDR3 size: 14 residues. Germline values: CDR1 SQVTM, CDR2 ANQGSEA. With V trimmed by 8 bases and J by 4 bases, 13 bases remained unmatched.

The CDR3 loop is CASSPSTGNYGYTF. The CDR3 nucleotides are TGTGCCAGCAGCCCGAGTACAGGGAACTATGGCTACACCTTC. The V and J genes are TRBV7-3 and TRBJ1-2; possibly TRBD1 for D (6 bases). V lost 5 bases and J lost 2, with 12 bases in between. The CDR3 has 14 residues. Germline-derived CDR1 and CDR2 are SGHTA and FQGTGA.

This chain links TRBV7-9 with TRBJ2-3; unclear D gene. V lost 7 bases and J 2 bases, leaving 10 bases between the germline ends. The CDR3 length is 13 residues. In germline, CDR1 is SEHNR, CDR2 FQNEAQ (reference sequence). CDR3 in amino acids: CASNSISTDTQYF. In nucleotides, the CDR3 is TGTGCCAGCAACTCGATCTCCACAGATACGCAGTATTTT. Full variable domain (missing parts from reference TRBV7-9 and TRBJ2-3): DTGVSQNPRHKITKRGQNVTFRCDPISEHNRLYWYRQTLGQGPEFLTYFQNEAQLEKSRLLSDRFSAERPKGSFSTLEIQRTEQGDSAMYLCASNSISTDTQYFGPGTRLTVL.

This chain connects TRBV15 to TRBJ2-1, with 10 bases identical to TRBD2. This CDR3 has 17 residues. Germline V gene data show CDR1 as LNHNV and CDR2 as YYDKDF (reference sequence). V was pared by 0 bases and J by 7 bases, with 9 bases of the junction left unmatched. The CDR3 loop reads CATSRDPLAGDLNEQFF. CDR3 bases: TGTGCCACCAGCAGAGATCCCCTAGCGGGGGATTTAAATGAGCAGTTCTTC. The variable domain in full, completed from reference TRBV15 and TRBJ2-1, reads DAMVIQNPRYQVTQFGKPVTLSCSQTLNHNVMYWYQQKSSQAPKLLFHYYDKDFNNEADTPDNFQSRRPNTSFCFLDIRSPGLGDTAMYLCATSRDPLAGDLNEQFFGPGTRLTVL.

A note on this clone: The sample holds other DNA sequences that translate to the same CDR3. V and J are TRBV9 and TRBJ1-1; D is ambiguous. The CDR3 is 14 residues long. Germline loops: CDR1 SGDLS, CDR2 YYNGEE. V was shortened by 0 bases and J by 0 bases, with 6 bases between the two germline ends. CDR3 nucleotides: TGTGCCAGCAGCGTAGGGCGAGTGAACACTGAAGCTTTCTTT. It yields the protein CASSVGRVNTEAFF.

The chain combines TRBV7-9 with TRBJ1-2; possible D gene TRBD1, 5 bases. Trimming removed 3 bases at V and 2 bases at J, with 19 bases between. This CDR3 is 17 amino acids long. Germline CDR1 is SEHNR and CDR2 is FQNEAQ (reference sequence). The CDR3 nucleotides are TGTGCCAGCAGCTTTGTCGGGCAGGGTGAAGGGAACTATGGCTACACCTTC. Its protein is CASSFVGQGEGNYGYTF.

The chain uses TRBV7-9 and TRBJ2-5; D may correspond to TRBD1 or TRBD2 (5 bases each). The V end lost 5 bases, the J end lost 5 bases, and 15 bases lay between the germline ends. Germline CDR1 SEHNR, CDR2 FQNEAQ (reference sequence). This CDR3 comprises 14 residues. CDR3 amino acids: CASSPVSGAETQYF. The CDR3 nucleotides are TGTGCCAGCAGCCCGGTGTCCGGGGCGGAGACCCAGTACTTC.

The J gene is TRBJ2-1, the V gene TRBV30; 12 bases fit TRBD1. CDR1 and CDR2 from the germline V gene are GTSNPN and SVGIG (reference sequence). There are 14 residues in the CDR3. V lost 1 base to trimming and J lost 10 bases; unmatched junction nucleotides: 5. CDR3: CAWSGGQGAREQFF. The CDR3 DNA reads as TGTGCCTGGAGTGGGGGACAGGGGGCAAGGGAGCAGTTCTTC.

This chain's CDR3 is CAIPPKQYF. The CDR3 coding sequence is TGTGCCATCCCGCCAAAGCAGTACTTC. This chain connects TRBV10-3 to TRBJ2-7; D gene uncertain. This CDR3 has 9 amino acids. With 8 bases removed from V and 8 bases from J, the gap between germline ends came to 7 bases. Germline lookup yields CDR1 ENHRY and CDR2 SYGVKD.

This clone appeared a single time. The chain joins TRBV27 to TRBJ1-2; tentatively, D is TRBD1 (5 bases). The CDR3 runs to 13 residues. V was pared by 2 bases and J by 4 bases, with 8 bases between. The germline V gene encodes CDR1 MNHEY and CDR2 SMNVEV (reference sequence). The CDR3 protein is CASSLGALYGYTF. CDR3 DNA sequence: TGTGCCAGCAGTTTAGGGGCTCTCTATGGCTACACCTTC.

The V and J genes are TRBV5-6 and TRBJ1-6, with 7 bases that match TRBD1. After removal of 4 bases from V and 9 bases from J, the junction contained 1 base not matched to a gene. Per germline, CDR1 SGHDT and CDR2 YYEEEE. The CDR3 is 12 residues long. CDR3 sequence (DNA): TGTGCCAGCAGCCGACAGGGTTCACCCCTCCACTTT. Protein product: CASSRQGSPLHF.

This clone has a handful of counts. The chain combines TRBV7-9 with TRBJ2-1; D gene uncertain. Trimming removed 4 bases at V and 10 bases at J, with 17 bases between. Per germline, CDR1 SEHNR and CDR2 FQNEAQ (reference sequence). The CDR3 totals 14 residues. The CDR3 DNA reads as TGTGCCAGCAGCTCCCCCAGGCGAGTGTACGAGCAGTTCTTC. Encoded protein: CASSSPRRVYEQFF.

This clone was recorded a few times. The chain uses TRBV25-1 and TRBJ2-1; a weak D match, TRBD2 (6 bases). Trimming shortened V by 8 bases and J by 2 bases, and 10 bases separated the two germline ends. The CDR3 is 13 amino acids. Looked up from germline, CDR1 is MGHDK and CDR2 is SYGVNS. The DNA for the CDR3 is TGTGCCAGCTCCGGGACTGCCTACAATGAGCAGTTCTTC. Its protein is CASSGTAYNEQFF.

This rearrangement joins TRBV5-1 to TRBJ1-1; D uncertain. Germline V gene data show CDR1 as SGHRS and CDR2 as YFSETQ. Deletions cut 0 bases from V and 4 bases from J, with 7 bases between. The CDR3 totals 13 residues. The CDR3 reads CASSLELGTEAFF. The DNA of the CDR3 is TGCGCCAGCAGCTTGGAGCTGGGCACTGAAGCTTTCTTT.

V is TRBV7-8 and J is TRBJ1-1; D might be TRBD1 (6 bases). The germline V gene encodes CDR1 SGHVS and CDR2 FQNEAQ. Trimming removed 4 bases at V and 6 bases at J, with 18 bases between. The CDR3 totals 15 residues. Here the CDR3 DNA reads TGTGCCAGCAGCTATACCGGGACACTGGTCGCTGAAGCTTTCTTT. It translates to CASSYTGTLVAEAFF.

To note about this clone: A read error may account for a junction end that differs from germline. The CDR3 region has the DNA TGTGCCAGCAGCATAGCGGGACAGCCGCGCGAGCAGTACTTC. It encodes CASSIAGQPREQYF. V is TRBV7-2 and J is TRBJ2-7, with D maybe TRBD2 (8 bases). Germline V lookup: CDR1 SGHTA, CDR2 FQGNSA. The CDR3 sequence is 14 residues long. Combining the CDR3 with reference TRBV7-2 and TRBJ2-7 gives the whole variable domain GAGVSQSPSNKVTEKGKDVELRCDPISGHTALYWYRQSLGQGLEFLIYFQGNSAPDKSGLPSDRFSAERTGGSVSTLTIQRTQQEDSAVYLCASSIAGQPREQYFGPGTRLTVT.

The gene calls are TRBV6-1 and TRBJ1-6, with TRBD1 matching 8 bases. CDR3 length: 12 amino acids. Germline V lookup: CDR1 MNHNS, CDR2 SASEGT. Trimming cost V 8 bases and J 7 bases; bases outside gene matches: 1. CDR3 coding DNA: TGTGCCAGCGGGGACAGGAATTCACCCCTCCACTTT. Encoded protein: CASGDRNSPLHF.

The V gene is TRBV2, the J gene TRBJ2-6, with TRBD1 as a possible D gene (6 bases). V lost 0 bases, J lost 0 bases, and 15 bases lay in between. The CDR3 consists of 19 residues. Germline loops: CDR1 SNHLY, CDR2 FYNNEI. The CDR3 DNA reads TGTGCCAGCAGTGAAGCGCAGGGGTTTGGGGTCTCTGGGGCCAACGTCCTGACTTTC. Its translation: CASSEAQGFGVSGANVLTF.

This clone has more than one count but fewer than ten. The chain has TRBV5-4 and TRBJ1-6; 11 bases are a match to TRBD1. The germline CDR1 and CDR2 sequences are SGHNT and YYREEE (reference sequence). The trim removed 4 bases at V and 8 bases at J, leaving 11 bases unmatched. The CDR3 covers 17 residues. Here the CDR3 DNA reads TGTGCCAGCAGCAGGGACCGGGACAGGGGGGTTGATTCACCCCTCCACTTT. Translation: CASSRDRDRGVDSPLHF.